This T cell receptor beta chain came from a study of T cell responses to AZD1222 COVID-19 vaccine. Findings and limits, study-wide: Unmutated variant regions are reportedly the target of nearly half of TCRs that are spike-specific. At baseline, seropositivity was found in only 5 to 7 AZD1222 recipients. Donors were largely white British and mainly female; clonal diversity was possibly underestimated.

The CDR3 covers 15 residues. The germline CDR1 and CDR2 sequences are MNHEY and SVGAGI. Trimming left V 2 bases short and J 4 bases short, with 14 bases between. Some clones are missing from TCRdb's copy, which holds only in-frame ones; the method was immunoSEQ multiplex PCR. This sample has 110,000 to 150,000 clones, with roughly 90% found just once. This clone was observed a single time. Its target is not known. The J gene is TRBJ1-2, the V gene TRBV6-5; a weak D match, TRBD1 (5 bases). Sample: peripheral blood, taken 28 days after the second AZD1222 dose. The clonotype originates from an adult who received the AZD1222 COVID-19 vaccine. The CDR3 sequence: CASSYRQGWTYGYTF. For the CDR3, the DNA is TGTGCCAGCAGTTACAGGCAGGGTTGGACCTATGGCTACACCTTC.